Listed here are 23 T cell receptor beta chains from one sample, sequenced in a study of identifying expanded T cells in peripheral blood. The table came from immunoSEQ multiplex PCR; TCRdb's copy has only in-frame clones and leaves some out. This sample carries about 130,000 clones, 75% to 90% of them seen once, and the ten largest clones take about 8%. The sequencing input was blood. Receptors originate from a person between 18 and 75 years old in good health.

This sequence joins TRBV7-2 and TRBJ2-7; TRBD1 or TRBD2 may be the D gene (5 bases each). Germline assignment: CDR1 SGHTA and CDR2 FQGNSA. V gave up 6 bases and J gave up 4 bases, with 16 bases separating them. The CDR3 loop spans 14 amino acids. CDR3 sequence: CASRPGFSGYEQYF. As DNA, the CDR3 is TGTGCCAGCAGGCCAGGGTTCTCGGGATACGAGCAGTACTTC.

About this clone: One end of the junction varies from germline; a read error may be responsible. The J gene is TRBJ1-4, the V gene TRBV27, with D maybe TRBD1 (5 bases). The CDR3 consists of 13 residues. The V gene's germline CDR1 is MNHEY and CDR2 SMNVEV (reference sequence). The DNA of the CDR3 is TGTGCCACCAGTGGGGGAACTAATGAAAAACTGTTTTTT. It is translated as CATSGGTNEKLFF.

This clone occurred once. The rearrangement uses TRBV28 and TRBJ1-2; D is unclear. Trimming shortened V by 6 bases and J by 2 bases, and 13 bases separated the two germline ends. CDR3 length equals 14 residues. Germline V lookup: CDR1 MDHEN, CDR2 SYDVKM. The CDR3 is CASRDGYRNYGYTF. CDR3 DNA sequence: TGTGCCAGCAGGGACGGGTACCGAAACTATGGCTACACCTTC.

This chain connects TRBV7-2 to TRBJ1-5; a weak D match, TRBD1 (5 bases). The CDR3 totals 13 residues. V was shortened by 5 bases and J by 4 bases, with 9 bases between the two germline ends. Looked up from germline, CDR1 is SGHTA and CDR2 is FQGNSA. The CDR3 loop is CASSRQRNQPQHF. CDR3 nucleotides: TGTGCCAGCAGCCGACAGAGGAATCAGCCCCAGCATTTT. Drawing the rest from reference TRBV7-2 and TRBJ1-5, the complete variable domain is GAGVSQSPSNKVTEKGKDVELRCDPISGHTALYWYRQSLGQGLEFLIYFQGNSAPDKSGLPSDRFSAERTGGSVSTLTIQRTQQEDSAVYLCASSRQRNQPQHFGDGTRLSIL.

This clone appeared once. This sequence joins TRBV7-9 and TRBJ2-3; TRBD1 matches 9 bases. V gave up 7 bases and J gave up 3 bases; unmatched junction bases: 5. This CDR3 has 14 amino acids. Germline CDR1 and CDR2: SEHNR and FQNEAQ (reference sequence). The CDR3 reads CASIGTGPTDTQYF. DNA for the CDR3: TGTGCCAGCATCGGGACAGGGCCAACAGATACGCAGTATTTT.

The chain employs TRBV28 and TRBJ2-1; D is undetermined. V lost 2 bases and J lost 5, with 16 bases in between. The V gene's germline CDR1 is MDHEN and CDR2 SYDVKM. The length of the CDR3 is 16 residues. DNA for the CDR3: TGTGCCAGCAGTTTAATTCCGCAGGTACTGAACAATGAGCAGTTCTTC. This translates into CASSLIPQVLNNEQFF.

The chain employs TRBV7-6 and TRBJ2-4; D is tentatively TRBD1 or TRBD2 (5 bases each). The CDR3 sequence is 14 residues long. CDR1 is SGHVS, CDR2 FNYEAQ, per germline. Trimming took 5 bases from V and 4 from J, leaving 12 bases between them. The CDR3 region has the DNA TGTGCCAGCAGCCCCTGGGACGGGAAAAACATTCAGTACTTC. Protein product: CASSPWDGKNIQYF.

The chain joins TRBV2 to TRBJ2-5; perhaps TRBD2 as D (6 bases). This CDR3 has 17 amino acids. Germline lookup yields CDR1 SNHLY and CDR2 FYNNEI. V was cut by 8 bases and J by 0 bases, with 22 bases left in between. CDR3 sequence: CASSWEGGGVYQETQYF. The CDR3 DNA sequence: TGTGCCAGCTCGTGGGAAGGAGGCGGGGTGTACCAAGAGACCCAGTACTTC. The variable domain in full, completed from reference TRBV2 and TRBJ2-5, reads EPEVTQTPSHQVTQMGQEVILRCVPISNHLYFYWYRQILGQKVEFLVSFYNNEISEKSEIFDDQFSVERPDGSNFTLKIRSTKLEDSAMYFCASSWEGGGVYQETQYFGPGTRLLVL.

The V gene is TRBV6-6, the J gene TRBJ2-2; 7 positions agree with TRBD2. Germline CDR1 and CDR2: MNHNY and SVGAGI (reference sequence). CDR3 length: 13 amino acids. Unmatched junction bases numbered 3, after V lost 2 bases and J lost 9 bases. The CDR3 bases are TGTGCCAGCAGTTACCGGGAGGACCGGGAGCTGTTTTTT. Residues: CASSYREDRELFF.

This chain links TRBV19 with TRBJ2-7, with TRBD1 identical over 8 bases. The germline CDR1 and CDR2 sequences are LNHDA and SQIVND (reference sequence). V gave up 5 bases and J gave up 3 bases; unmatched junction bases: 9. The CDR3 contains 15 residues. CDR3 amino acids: CASSYRQGQIYEQYF. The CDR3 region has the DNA TGTGCCAGTAGTTATAGACAGGGGCAAATCTACGAGCAGTACTTC.

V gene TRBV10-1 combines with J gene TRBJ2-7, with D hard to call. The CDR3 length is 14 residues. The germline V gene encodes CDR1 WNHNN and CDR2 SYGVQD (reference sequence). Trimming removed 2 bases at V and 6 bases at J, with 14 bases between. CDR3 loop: CASSEGVRYCEQYF. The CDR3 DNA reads TGCGCCAGCAGTGAGGGCGTCAGATACTGCGAGCAGTACTTC.

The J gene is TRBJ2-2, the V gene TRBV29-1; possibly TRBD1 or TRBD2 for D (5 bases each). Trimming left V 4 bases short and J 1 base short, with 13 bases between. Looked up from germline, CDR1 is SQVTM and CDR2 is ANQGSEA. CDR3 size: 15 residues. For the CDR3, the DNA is TGCAGCGTTGGCGTGAGGGGCGAGAACACCGGGGAGCTGTTTTTT. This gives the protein CSVGVRGENTGELFF.

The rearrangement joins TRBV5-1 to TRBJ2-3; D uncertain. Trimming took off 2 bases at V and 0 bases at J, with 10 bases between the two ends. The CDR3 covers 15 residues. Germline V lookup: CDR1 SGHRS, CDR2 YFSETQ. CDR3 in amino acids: CASSLQPSSTDTQYF. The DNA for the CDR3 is TGCGCCAGCAGCTTACAGCCGTCTAGCACAGATACGCAGTATTTT.

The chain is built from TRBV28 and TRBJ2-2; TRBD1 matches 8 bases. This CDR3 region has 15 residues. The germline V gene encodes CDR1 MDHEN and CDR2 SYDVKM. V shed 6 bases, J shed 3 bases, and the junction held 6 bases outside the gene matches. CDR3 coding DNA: TGTGCCAGCAGGAGGCAGGGGGCGGACACCGGGGAGCTGTTTTTT. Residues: CASRRQGADTGELFF.

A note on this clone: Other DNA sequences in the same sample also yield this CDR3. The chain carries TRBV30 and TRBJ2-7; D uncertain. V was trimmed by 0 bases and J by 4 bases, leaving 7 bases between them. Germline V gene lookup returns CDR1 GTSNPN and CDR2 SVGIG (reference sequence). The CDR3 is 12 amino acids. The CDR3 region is CAWSVGRYEQYF. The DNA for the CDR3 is TGTGCCTGGAGTGTAGGCCGATACGAGCAGTACTTC.

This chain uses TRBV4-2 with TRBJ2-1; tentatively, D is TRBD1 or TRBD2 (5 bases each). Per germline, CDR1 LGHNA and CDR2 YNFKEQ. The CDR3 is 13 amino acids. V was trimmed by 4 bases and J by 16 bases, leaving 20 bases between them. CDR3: CASSPIGTPNPFF. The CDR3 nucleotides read TGTGCCAGCAGCCCGATCGGGACCCCGAACCCATTCTTC.

The CDR3 region has the DNA TGCGCCAGCAGCTTGACAACAGGGTCGGATGAGCAGTTCTTC. Protein: CASSLTTGSDEQFF. The V gene is TRBV5-1, the J gene TRBJ2-1, with a tentative D call TRBD1 (6 bases). The ends were cut back, 1 base at V and 8 bases at J, with 13 bases in the middle. Germline CDR1 SGHRS, CDR2 YFSETQ. CDR3 length: 14 amino acids.

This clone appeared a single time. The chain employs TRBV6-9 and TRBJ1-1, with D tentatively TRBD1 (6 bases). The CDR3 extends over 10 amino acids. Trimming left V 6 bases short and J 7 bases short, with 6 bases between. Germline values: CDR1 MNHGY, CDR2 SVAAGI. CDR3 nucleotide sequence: TGTGCCAGCAGGACAGGTGAAGCTTTCTTT. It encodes CASRTGEAFF.

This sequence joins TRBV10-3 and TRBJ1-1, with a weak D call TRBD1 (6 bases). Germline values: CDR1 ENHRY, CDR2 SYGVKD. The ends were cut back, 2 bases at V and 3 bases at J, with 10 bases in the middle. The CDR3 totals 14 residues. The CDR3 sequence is CAISEGGRDTEAFF. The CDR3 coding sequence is TGTGCCATCAGTGAGGGGGGCAGGGACACTGAAGCTTTCTTT.

DNA of the CDR3: TGTGCCAGCAGTCTGGACCAGGGCGGAAACACCATATATTTT. Translation: CASSLDQGGNTIYF. V and J are TRBV6-6 and TRBJ1-3; tentatively, D is TRBD1 (5 bases). Germline V lookup: CDR1 MNHNY, CDR2 SVGAGI (reference sequence). The germline V and J ends were trimmed by 5 bases and 4 bases, with 12 bases remaining between them. This CDR3 contains 14 residues.

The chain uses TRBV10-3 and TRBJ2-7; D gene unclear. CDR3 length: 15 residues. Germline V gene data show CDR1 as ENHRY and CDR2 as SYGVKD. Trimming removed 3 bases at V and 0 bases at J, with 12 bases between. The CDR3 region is CAISEGPRSSYEQYF. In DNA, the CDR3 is TGTGCCATCAGTGAAGGCCCAAGGAGCTCCTACGAGCAGTACTTC.

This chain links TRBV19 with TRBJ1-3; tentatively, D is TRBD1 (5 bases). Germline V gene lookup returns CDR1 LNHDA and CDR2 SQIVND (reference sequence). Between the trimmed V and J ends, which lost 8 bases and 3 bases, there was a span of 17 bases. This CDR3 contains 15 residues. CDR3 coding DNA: TGTGCCAGTTGCCCCCAGGGAGGGAATGGAAACACCATATATTTT. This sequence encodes CASCPQGGNGNTIYF.

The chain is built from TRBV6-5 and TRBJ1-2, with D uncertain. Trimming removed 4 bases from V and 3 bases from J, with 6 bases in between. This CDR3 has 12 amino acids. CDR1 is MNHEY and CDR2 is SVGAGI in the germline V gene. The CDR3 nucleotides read TGTGCCAGCAGTTCGTTCGACTATGGCTACACCTTC. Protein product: CASSSFDYGYTF.